The entry that follows covers one T cell receptor beta chain sequence. Its antigen is unidentified. Measured with immunoSEQ multiplex PCR; TCRdb has only the in-frame clones, and not every one. Of some 130,000 clones listed, approximately 94% are singletons. These data are taken from a study of OX40 agonist ivuxolimab in advanced cancers. This CDR3 is 14 amino acids long. The germline CDR1 and CDR2 sequences are SNHLY and FYNNEI. The V gene end was trimmed by 7 bases and the J gene end by 9 bases; junction bases not matched to a gene: 10. Broader study findings: Researchers did not establish what antigens the expanded peripheral T cells target. Relative to CD4+, CD8+ T cells held more expanded clones on average.

Autoimmune disease history or systemic immunosuppression barred patients. Blood samples were obtained at baseline, cycle 4 day 1, and cycle 7 day 1. The TCR sequence derives from an adult with an advanced solid tumor such as melanoma, head and neck, liver or kidney cancer. The material was CD4+ or CD8+ T cells sorted from blood, obtained in a trial of the OX40 agonist ivuxolimab. V gene TRBV2 combines with J gene TRBJ2-1; 9 bases are shared with TRBD2. The CDR3 is CASTVLAGRSEQFF. The CDR3 region has the DNA TGTGCCAGCACCGTTCTAGCGGGAAGGAGTGAGCAGTTCTTC.